These 29 T cell receptor beta chains came from one sample sequenced in a study of blood T cells in healthy people across ages. PCR was performed a second time for about 7 to 11 cycles using a sample-barcoded 5' primer and a J-beta primer mix. TCRdb used MiXCR to reprocess the 5' RACE reads, holding one entry per CDR3 protein. The sample has approximately 1,000,000 distinct CDR3 sequences, 35% to 40% seen once; the top ten hold roughly 14%. The sample taken for sequencing was blood. These receptors originate from a man aged 18-30 years in good health.

CDR3 nucleotides: TGTGCCAGCAGCCCTACTCTACAGGGCGGGCATGGCTACACCTTC. It translates to CASSPTLQGGHGYTF. The chain joins TRBV12-3 or TRBV12-4 to TRBJ1-2, with D maybe TRBD1 (6 bases). Trimming stripped 6 bases from V and 6 bases from J, with 20 bases between. The CDR3 extends over 15 amino acids.

The rearrangement links TRBV12-3 or TRBV12-4 to TRBJ2-1; maybe TRBD2 (7 bases). The CDR3 is 16 amino acids. The germline V and J ends were trimmed by 5 bases and 3 bases, with 17 bases remaining between them. CDR3 DNA sequence: TGTGCCAGCAGTCCGCCGCCGGGGGGCGGCTACAATGAGCAGTTCTTC. It translates to CASSPPPGGGYNEQFF.

This rearrangement joins TRBV7-9 to TRBJ1-5, with D unresolved. The ends were cut back, 0 bases at V and 0 bases at J, with 9 bases in the middle. Germline V CDR1 and CDR2: SEHNR, FQNEAQ (reference sequence). CDR3 size: 16 residues. The CDR3, as DNA: TGTGCCAGCAGCTTAGCGACCGCCCCTAGCAATCAGCCCCAGCATTTT. Translated: CASSLATAPSNQPQHF.

V gene TRBV4-3 combines with J gene TRBJ1-5; D is undetermined. Trimming cost V 0 bases and J 0 bases, with 9 bases left between them. The CDR3 consists of 16 residues. Germline assignment: CDR1 LGHNA and CDR2 YSLEER. The CDR3 DNA sequence: TGCGCCAGCAGCCAAGAATACAGAGATAGCAATCAGCCCCAGCATTTT. Amino acids: CASSQEYRDSNQPQHF.

This rearrangement joins TRBV28 to TRBJ1-1, with D possibly matching TRBD1 (5 bases). Looked up from germline, CDR1 is MDHEN and CDR2 is SYDVKM. V was pared by 7 bases and J by 7 bases, with 13 bases between. The CDR3 consists of 12 residues. In nucleotides, the CDR3 is TGTGCCAGCACACCAGGGCGGAGTGAAGCTTTCTTT. Encoded protein: CASTPGRSEAFF. Variable domain in full (rest from reference TRBV28 and TRBJ1-1): DVKVTQSSRYLVKRTGEKVFLECVQDMDHENMFWYRQDPGLGLRLIYFSYDVKMKEKGDIPEGYSVSREKKERFSLILESASTNQTSMYLCASTPGRSEAFFGQGTRLTVV.

The table lists this clonotype with a count of one. An end of the junction does not agree with germline; a read error may underlie this. The chain combines TRBV6-2 or TRBV6-3 with TRBJ2-1; tentatively, D is TRBD1 or TRBD2 (5 bases each). Germline V gene lookup returns CDR1 MNHEY and CDR2 SVGEGT. This CDR3 is 14 amino acids long. The CDR3 sequence: CASSDSGTYSEQFF. CDR3 bases: TGTGCCAGCAGTGACTCAGGGACGTACAGTGAGCAGTTCTTC.

This clonotype was observed a handful of times. V is TRBV27 and J is TRBJ1-2, with D perhaps TRBD1 (6 bases). From germline, CDR1 is MNHEY and CDR2 SMNVEV (reference sequence). The CDR3 has 15 amino acids. Trimming left V 0 bases short and J 2 bases short, with 10 bases between. The CDR3 protein is CASSLSGGRNYGYTF. The CDR3 coding sequence is TGTGCCAGCAGTTTATCGGGGGGCCGGAACTATGGCTACACCTTC.

The chain is built from TRBV25-1 and TRBJ1-2; weak D call: TRBD1 (6 bases). This CDR3 contains 13 residues. V shed 0 bases and J shed 12 bases, with 14 bases lying between them. Germline V gene sequence: CDR1 MGHDK, CDR2 SYGVNS. The CDR3 sequence is CASSEYGDKFNTF. The CDR3 DNA is TGTGCCAGCAGTGAATATGGGGACAAGTTCAACACCTTC.

The J gene is TRBJ1-6, the V gene TRBV4-3, with no clear D. Looked up from germline, CDR1 is LGHNA and CDR2 is YSLEER. The CDR3 length is 16 residues. V was clipped by 0 bases and J by 5 bases, with 11 bases between them. The CDR3 region is CASSQEGGTDNSPLHF. CDR3 nucleotides: TGCGCCAGCAGCCAAGAGGGCGGCACAGATAATTCACCCCTCCACTTT.

This clonotype occurred a few times. At one of its ends the junction is not consistent with the germline gene, which may arise from a read error. The chain is built from TRBV5-1 and TRBJ1-1, with D unresolved. Germline lookup yields CDR1 SGHRS and CDR2 YFSETQ. The CDR3 has 14 residues. CDR3 residues: CASSLVPENTEAFF. The DNA of the CDR3 is TGTGCCAGCAGCTTAGTGCCAGAGAACACTGAAGCTTTCTTT.

The chain joins TRBV4-2 to TRBJ1-1; TRBD1 might be the D (6 bases). CDR1 LGHNA and CDR2 YNFKEQ come from the germline V gene. The CDR3 length is 16 residues. Trimming removed 4 bases at V and 1 base at J, with 16 bases between. This CDR3 is CASSLAPGVANTEAFF. DNA for the CDR3: TGTGCCAGCAGCCTCGCCCCAGGGGTGGCGAACACTGAAGCTTTCTTT.

The V call is TRBV7-9, the J call TRBJ1-4; D is undetermined. CDR1 and CDR2 from the germline V gene are SEHNR and FQNEAQ (reference sequence). This CDR3 comprises 15 residues. Trimming cost V 4 bases and J 4 bases, with 13 bases left between them. CDR3 nucleotides: TGTGCCAGCAGCTCTGCGGTGGAGCTTAATGAAAAACTGTTTTTT. This codes for CASSSAVELNEKLFF.

This clonotype was seen a few times. The J gene is TRBJ1-2, the V gene TRBV20-1; D remains unclear. V was shortened by 2 bases and J by 7 bases, with 11 bases between the two germline ends. Germline assignment: CDR1 DFQATT and CDR2 SNEGSKA (reference sequence). This CDR3 is built from 12 residues. The CDR3 nucleotides are TGCAGTGCTAGATCTCTCCGACGTGGCTACACCTTC. Protein: CSARSLRRGYTF.

This clonotype was seen a few times. CDR3 sequence (DNA): TGCAGCGCCCAACAGGTTGATGGCTACACCTTC. It translates to CSAQQVDGYTF. V usage is TRBV29-1 and J usage is TRBJ1-2, with a weak D call TRBD1 (5 bases). Trimming took 7 bases from V and 6 from J, leaving 12 bases between them. The CDR3 is 11 amino acids. Germline CDR1 SQVTM, CDR2 ANQGSEA.

The chain joins TRBV7-9 to TRBJ1-1; maybe TRBD1 (5 bases). V was pared by 5 bases and J by 5 bases, with 18 bases between. Germline-derived CDR1 and CDR2 are SEHNR and FQNEAQ (reference sequence). The CDR3 runs 15 residues. CDR3 nucleotide sequence: TGTGCCAGCAGCCGACGGGCAGGGCATAGTACTGAAGCTTTCTTT. This codes for CASSRRAGHSTEAFF.

The chain carries TRBV28 and TRBJ2-7; 7 nucleotides align to TRBD1. V shed 4 bases and J 1 base; nucleotides not matched to a gene: 7. Germline V gene lookup returns CDR1 MDHEN and CDR2 SYDVKM. CDR3 length: 15 residues. For the CDR3, the DNA is TGTGCCAGCAGTTCAAACAGGGGTGAATCCTACGAGCAGTACTTC. It specifies CASSSNRGESYEQYF. The full variable domain, rest sourced from reference TRBV28 and TRBJ2-7, is DVKVTQSSRYLVKRTGEKVFLECVQDMDHENMFWYRQDPGLGLRLIYFSYDVKMKEKGDIPEGYSVSREKKERFSLILESASTNQTSMYLCASSSNRGESYEQYFGPGTRLTVT.

The chain employs TRBV7-6 and TRBJ2-6; 9 bases are shared with TRBD1. V dropped 5 bases and J dropped 4; count of bases not matched to a gene: 3. The germline V gene has CDR1 SGHVS and CDR2 FNYEAQ. The CDR3 is 15 amino acids. CDR3 sequence: CASSRTGVGANVLTF. CDR3 in DNA: TGTGCCAGCAGCCGGACAGGGGTCGGGGCCAACGTCCTGACTTTC.

The V gene is TRBV7-8, the J gene TRBJ2-7, with D possibly being TRBD2 (5 bases). The germline V gene encodes CDR1 SGHVS and CDR2 FQNEAQ. This CDR3 is 13 amino acids long. The germline V and J ends were trimmed by 2 bases and 7 bases, with 12 bases remaining between them. CDR3 coding DNA: TGTGCCAGCAGCTTAAGACCTCGGGGTGAGCAGTACTTC. Its translation is CASSLRPRGEQYF.

This chain connects TRBV27 to TRBJ2-7; no clear D gene. Trimming took off 2 bases at V and 4 bases at J, with 12 bases between the two ends. CDR3 size: 14 residues. Germline values: CDR1 MNHEY, CDR2 SMNVEV (reference sequence). This CDR3 is CASSLDGPGYEQYF. The CDR3 DNA sequence: TGTGCCAGCAGTTTAGATGGCCCTGGGTACGAGCAGTACTTC.

This chain uses TRBV12-3 or TRBV12-4 with TRBJ2-1; D gene unclear. V dropped 5 bases and J dropped 8 bases, with 10 bases sitting between them. This CDR3 spans 12 amino acids. As DNA, the CDR3 is TGTGCCAGCAGTGGAATAATTCATGAGCAGTTCTTC. Translating gives CASSGIIHEQFF.

This clonotype was seen a single time. The rearrangement links TRBV7-8 to TRBJ1-1; 9 bases match TRBD1. V shed 0 bases and J 2 bases; nucleotides not matched to a gene: 13. This CDR3 region has 19 residues. CDR1 and CDR2 from the germline V gene are SGHVS and FQNEAQ. CDR3 DNA sequence: TGTGCCAGCAGCTTAGCACTAGGGGACAGGGACGTCGCAAACACTGAAGCTTTCTTT. As protein: CASSLALGDRDVANTEAFF.

This sequence joins TRBV12-3 or TRBV12-4 and TRBJ1-4, with D possibly matching TRBD1 (5 bases). CDR3 length: 14 amino acids. The ends were cut back, 7 bases at V and 10 bases at J, with 19 bases in the middle. CDR3 amino acids: CASTPGRGLGKLFF. Here the CDR3 DNA reads TGTGCCAGCACCCCGGGGAGGGGACTTGGAAAACTGTTTTTT.

The chain is built from TRBV3-1 and TRBJ1-1; D remains unclear. V gave up 0 bases and J gave up 4 bases, with 9 bases separating them. This CDR3 region has 14 residues. Germline V gives CDR1 LGHDT, CDR2 YNNKEL (reference sequence). CDR3: CASSQDRSGTEAFF. For the CDR3, the DNA is TGTGCCAGCAGCCAAGATAGGAGCGGCACTGAAGCTTTCTTT.

In its sample, this clonotype was seen many times. This chain joins TRBV7-2 and TRBJ1-2; no clear D. Germline V lookup: CDR1 SGHTA, CDR2 FQGNSA. V was trimmed by 5 bases and J by 4 bases, leaving 14 bases between them. This CDR3 spans 14 amino acids. The CDR3 DNA reads TGTGCCAGCAGCCCCGAGGCAGCAACCTATGGCTACACCTTC. This translates into CASSPEAATYGYTF.

CDR3 nucleotide sequence: TGTGCCAGCAGCCACCAGTCTAGGATCGAGGACACTGAAGCTTTCTTT. Encoded protein: CASSHQSRIEDTEAFF. The genes are TRBV9 and TRBJ1-1; D is unresolved. The length of the CDR3 is 16 residues. Germline V lookup: CDR1 SGDLS, CDR2 YYNGEE. Trimming pared 4 bases from V and 3 bases from J, leaving 19 bases between.

V usage is TRBV4-3 and J usage is TRBJ2-2, with D tentatively TRBD2 (5 bases). Looked up from germline, CDR1 is LGHNA and CDR2 is YSLEER. The CDR3 totals 16 residues. V shed 3 bases and J shed 4 bases, with 15 bases lying between them. The DNA for the CDR3 is TGCGCCAGCAGCCAGGGGAGCAGCTTGGGCACCGGGGAGCTGTTTTTT. Protein: CASSQGSSLGTGELFF.

The rearrangement links TRBV2 to TRBJ2-3, with TRBD2 matching over 8 bases. CDR1 and CDR2 (germline): SNHLY, FYNNEI. Trimming cost V 1 base and J 2 bases; bases outside gene matches: 5. This CDR3 has 16 residues. CDR3 nucleotides: TGTGCCAGCAGTGAAGAGGGTAGCGGGATCACAGATACGCAGTATTTT. This sequence encodes CASSEEGSGITDTQYF.

This clonotype has a handful of counts. This sequence joins TRBV29-1 and TRBJ1-5; 7 positions agree with TRBD1. J gave up 2 bases and V 4 bases, and 8 bases lay outside the gene matches. Germline lookup yields CDR1 SQVTM and CDR2 ANQGSEA. The CDR3 runs to 15 residues. The CDR3 coding sequence is TGCAGCGTTGTGACAGGGCCGGGGCGCAATCAGCCCCAGCATTTT. Residues: CSVVTGPGRNQPQHF.

This clonotype was picked up a small number of times. This chain uses TRBV7-8 with TRBJ1-1; 7 nucleotides match TRBD1. The CDR3 is 14 amino acids. The germline gives CDR1 SGHVS, CDR2 FQNEAQ. The ends lost 10 bases at V and 7 bases at J; junction bases unmatched: 15. In DNA form, the CDR3 reads TGTGCCACCTCGCTCCGGGACAGCCTAAATGAAGCTTTCTTT. Its protein product is CATSLRDSLNEAFF.